This is a list of T cell receptor beta chains from one sample in a study of T-cell reconstitution after alpha-beta-depleted transplantation in children. TCRdb independently ran MiXCR on the PCR reads; one entry per CDR3 protein. The repertoire holds hundreds of thousands of distinct CDR3 sequences, with around a third as singletons. The sequencing here drew on PBMCs from the stem cell graft donor, taken from the stem cell graft. These receptors were collected from a human donor who donated a stem cell graft to a child with aplastic anemia. Both conserved end residues are part of each CDR3. Each record gives: J gene, D gene, V gene, clone size, CDR3 protein, CDR3 DNA. D genes are given only for firm matches. Size values are once, few and many counts, or a class for expanded clones, and some rows have none.

j_call: TRBJ2-5
d_call: .
v_call: TRBV27
clone_size: once
cdr3_aa: CASRRGGRRETQYF
cdr3_nt: TGTGCCAGCAGGAGGGGAGGCAGGAGGGAGACCCAGTACTTC

j_call: TRBJ1-2
d_call: .
v_call: TRBV12-3/TRBV12-4
clone_size: .
cdr3_aa: CASRGGKNYGYTF
cdr3_nt: TGTGCCAGCAGGGGCGGGAAAAACTATGGCTACACCTTC

j_call: TRBJ1-1
d_call: .
v_call: TRBV20-1
clone_size: .
cdr3_aa: CSATDSSKPQSTEAFF
cdr3_nt: TGCAGTGCCACGGACAGTTCGAAGCCTCAAAGCACTGAAGCTTTCTTT

j_call: TRBJ2-3
d_call: .
v_call: TRBV7-9
clone_size: few
cdr3_aa: CASSFSWDTQYF
cdr3_nt: TGTGCCAGCAGCTTCTCATGGGATACGCAGTATTTT

j_call: TRBJ2-1
d_call: TRBD1
v_call: TRBV24-1
clone_size: few
cdr3_aa: CATSDLDRGIGDEQFF
cdr3_nt: TGTGCCACCAGTGATTTGGACAGGGGGATTGGGGATGAGCAGTTCTTC

j_call: TRBJ2-7
d_call: TRBD2
v_call: TRBV12-3/TRBV12-4
clone_size: .
cdr3_aa: CASTKSSGSSSYEQYF
cdr3_nt: TGTGCCAGCACCAAAAGTAGCGGGAGCAGCTCCTACGAGCAGTACTTC

j_call: TRBJ2-1
d_call: TRBD2
v_call: TRBV12-3/TRBV12-4
clone_size: .
cdr3_aa: CASGPGRSGLAENEQFF
cdr3_nt: TGTGCCAGCGGGCCGGGGCGATCGGGACTAGCGGAGAATGAGCAGTTCTTC

j_call: TRBJ2-7
d_call: TRBD2
v_call: TRBV7-3
clone_size: .
cdr3_aa: CASSLLGLAGYEQYF
cdr3_nt: TGTGCCAGCAGCTTATTGGGACTAGCGGGATATGAGCAGTACTTC

j_call: TRBJ1-5
d_call: .
v_call: TRBV9
clone_size: .
cdr3_aa: CASSANPGQPQHF
cdr3_nt: TGTGCCAGCAGCGCCAACCCGGGACAGCCCCAGCATTTT

j_call: TRBJ1-1
d_call: .
v_call: TRBV20-1
clone_size: .
cdr3_aa: CSASPDVGAEAFF
cdr3_nt: TGCAGTGCTAGCCCCGATGTTGGGGCTGAAGCTTTCTTT

j_call: TRBJ2-4
d_call: .
v_call: TRBV20-1
clone_size: medium-sized
cdr3_aa: CSARDADLAKNIQYF
cdr3_nt: TGCAGTGCTAGAGATGCGGATCTAGCCAAAAACATTCAGTACTTC

j_call: TRBJ2-5
d_call: .
v_call: TRBV4-1
clone_size: .
cdr3_aa: CASSLFRGDQETQYF
cdr3_nt: TGCGCCAGCAGCCTTTTCCGGGGAGACCAAGAGACCCAGTACTTC

j_call: TRBJ1-5
d_call: .
v_call: TRBV7-2
clone_size: few
cdr3_aa: CASSPHNQPQHF
cdr3_nt: TGTGCCAGCAGCCCCCACAATCAGCCCCAGCATTTT

j_call: TRBJ2-1
d_call: TRBD2
v_call: TRBV4-3
clone_size: .
cdr3_aa: CASSQGLSGAAYNEQFF
cdr3_nt: TGCGCCAGCAGCCAAGGACTTAGCGGGGCCGCCTACAATGAGCAGTTCTTC

j_call: TRBJ2-1
d_call: .
v_call: TRBV6-2/TRBV6-3
clone_size: few
cdr3_aa: CASSYSSAGTAAHEQFF
cdr3_nt: TGTGCCAGCAGTTACTCGTCTGCAGGGACCGCGGCCCATGAGCAGTTCTTC

j_call: TRBJ2-7
d_call: .
v_call: TRBV4-2
clone_size: .
cdr3_aa: CASSQGDEQYF
cdr3_nt: TGTGCCAGCAGCCAAGGGGACGAGCAGTACTTC

j_call: TRBJ1-4
d_call: TRBD1
v_call: TRBV7-9
clone_size: few
cdr3_aa: CASSTTWTGYLDEKLFF
cdr3_nt: TGTGCCAGCAGCACCACCTGGACAGGGTATCTGGATGAAAAACTGTTTTTT

j_call: TRBJ2-2
d_call: TRBD2
v_call: TRBV11-2
clone_size: few
cdr3_aa: CASSFSVGGRSTGELFF
cdr3_nt: TGTGCCAGCAGCTTCAGTGTAGGCGGGAGGAGCACCGGGGAGCTGTTTTTT

j_call: TRBJ1-5
d_call: .
v_call: TRBV20-1
clone_size: few
cdr3_aa: CSARGRVNQPQHF
cdr3_nt: TGCAGTGCTAGAGGGAGGGTCAATCAGCCCCAGCATTTT

j_call: TRBJ2-7
d_call: .
v_call: TRBV2
clone_size: few
cdr3_aa: CASKVETYEQYF
cdr3_nt: TGTGCCAGCAAGGTGGAAACCTACGAGCAGTACTTC

j_call: TRBJ2-7
d_call: .
v_call: TRBV13
clone_size: .
cdr3_aa: CASSVGMLTYEQYF
cdr3_nt: TGTGCCAGCAGCGTGGGGATGTTGACCTACGAGCAGTACTTC

j_call: TRBJ2-5
d_call: .
v_call: TRBV7-2
clone_size: .
cdr3_aa: CASSLDSAQSQYF
cdr3_nt: TGTGCCAGCAGCTTAGATAGCGCCCAGTCCCAGTACTTC

j_call: TRBJ2-1
d_call: TRBD2
v_call: TRBV6-5
clone_size: few
cdr3_aa: CASSYASGIYNEQFF
cdr3_nt: TGTGCCAGCAGTTACGCTAGCGGGATCTACAATGAGCAGTTCTTC

j_call: TRBJ2-1
d_call: .
v_call: TRBV9
clone_size: .
cdr3_aa: CASSVDSFTSVDEQFF
cdr3_nt: TGTGCCAGCAGCGTAGATTCGTTCACCAGTGTCGATGAGCAGTTCTTC

j_call: TRBJ2-2
d_call: TRBD1
v_call: TRBV29-1
clone_size: few
cdr3_aa: CSVEDRRGQGIATGELFF
cdr3_nt: TGCAGCGTTGAAGATAGGAGGGGACAGGGAATCGCAACCGGGGAGCTGTTTTTT

j_call: TRBJ1-2
d_call: .
v_call: TRBV6-1
clone_size: few
cdr3_aa: CASTEGGSGGYGYTF
cdr3_nt: TGTGCCAGCACTGAAGGAGGGAGTGGAGGTTATGGCTACACCTTC

j_call: TRBJ1-2
d_call: .
v_call: TRBV12-3/TRBV12-4
clone_size: few
cdr3_aa: CASSPGVYGYTF
cdr3_nt: TGTGCCAGCAGTCCAGGGGTATATGGCTACACCTTC

j_call: TRBJ2-2
d_call: .
v_call: TRBV5-1
clone_size: .
cdr3_aa: CAARKTGNTGELFF
cdr3_nt: TGCGCCGCTAGAAAGACTGGGAACACCGGGGAGCTGTTTTTT

j_call: TRBJ2-5
d_call: TRBD2
v_call: TRBV28
clone_size: .
cdr3_aa: CATTPPGLQETQYF
cdr3_nt: TGTGCCACCACACCCCCGGGACTACAAGAGACCCAGTACTTC

j_call: TRBJ2-1
d_call: .
v_call: TRBV6-2/TRBV6-3
clone_size: few
cdr3_aa: CASRLDTYNEQFF
cdr3_nt: TGTGCCAGCAGACTTGACACCTACAATGAGCAGTTCTTC

j_call: TRBJ2-7
d_call: .
v_call: TRBV7-2
clone_size: .
cdr3_aa: CASSYFAGNEQYF
cdr3_nt: TGTGCCAGCAGCTATTTCGCGGGGAACGAGCAGTACTTC

j_call: TRBJ1-5
d_call: TRBD1
v_call: TRBV6-5
clone_size: .
cdr3_aa: CASSTGTGELRPQHF
cdr3_nt: TGTGCCAGCAGTACTGGGACAGGGGAATTAAGGCCCCAGCATTTT

j_call: TRBJ1-5
d_call: TRBD1
v_call: TRBV27
clone_size: .
cdr3_aa: CASSTSGTGVGNQPQHF
cdr3_nt: TGTGCCAGCAGTACGTCCGGGACAGGGGTGGGCAATCAGCCCCAGCATTTT

j_call: TRBJ1-1
d_call: .
v_call: TRBV6-5
clone_size: few
cdr3_aa: CASRLGSGWTEAFF
cdr3_nt: TGTGCCAGCAGATTGGGGTCGGGGTGGACTGAAGCTTTCTTT

j_call: TRBJ2-7
d_call: TRBD2
v_call: TRBV5-1
clone_size: .
cdr3_aa: CASSLEGLVGSYEQYF
cdr3_nt: TGCGCCAGCAGCTTGGAGGGACTAGTGGGATCCTACGAGCAGTACTTC

j_call: TRBJ2-3
d_call: TRBD2
v_call: TRBV5-6
clone_size: few
cdr3_aa: CASSPSGRNTDTQYF
cdr3_nt: TGTGCCAGCAGCCCTAGCGGGCGAAACACAGATACGCAGTATTTT